The rows below give T cell receptor beta chains drawn from one sample of a study of shared clonotypes between healthy human individuals. TCRdb's copy holds only in-frame clones and misses some; the assay was immunoSEQ multiplex PCR. The sample includes approximately 2,000,000 clones, about 90% of them seen just once. Sequencing input: naive CD4+ T cells from PBMCs. These TCRs come from a man between 18 and 35 years old in good health. Some clones in this sample may be carry-over from other donors' samples. CDR3s include the opening cysteine and the closing phenylalanine or tryptophan. The order of the fields is V gene, clone size, D gene, J gene, CDR3 DNA, CDR3 protein. A D gene is named only where the DNA matches it firmly. A clone size is listed for some rows: how often the clone was seen (once, few, many), or a class if it is expanded.

>TRBV21-1|NA|NA|TRBJ1-2
TGTGCCAGCAGCCCAGGGGGTAACTATGGCTACACCTTC
CASSPGGNYGYTF
>TRBV4-2|NA|NA|TRBJ2-1
TGTGCCAGCAGCCAAGTCTACAGGGCCCCAATGACCTACAATGAGCAGTTCTTC
CASSQVYRAPMTYNEQFF
>TRBV4-3|NA|TRBD1|TRBJ2-1
TGCGCCAGCAGCCGTGTAGGGGACAGGGGTAATGAGCAGTTCTTC
CASSRVGDRGNEQFF
>TRBV4-1|NA|NA|TRBJ2-7
TGCGCCAGCAGCTCCGCCGGACAGAGGTGGAACTACGAGCAGTACTTC
CASSSAGQRWNYEQYF
>TRBV5-1|NA|TRBD2|TRBJ2-1
TGCGCCAGCAGCTTGGAGGCTAGCGGCTCCTACAATGAGCAGTTCTTC
CASSLEASGSYNEQFF
>TRBV7-6|NA|NA|TRBJ1-1
TGTGCCAGCAGCTTTTTCCCGGTGAAGGTCATGATGAACACTGAAGCTTTCTTT
CASSFFPVKVMMNTEAFF
>TRBV20-1|NA|NA|TRBJ1-1
TGCAGTGCTAGTGAACACGGCAAGGCTTTCTTT
CSASEHGKAFF
>TRBV4-2|NA|NA|TRBJ2-7
TGTGCCAGCAGCCCTATCCAGGGGCTTAACGAGCAGTACTTC
CASSPIQGLNEQYF
>TRBV5-1|NA|NA|TRBJ2-3
TGCGCCAGCAGCGTCTCAGTGCCTAGCACAGATACGCAGTATTTT
CASSVSVPSTDTQYF
>TRBV14|NA|TRBD1|TRBJ2-5
TGTGCCAGCAGCCCCCTCGGACGGACAGGGATCGAGACCCAGTACTTC
CASSPLGRTGIETQYF
>TRBV19|once|TRBD1|TRBJ1-1
TGTGCCAGTAGTACGTCGACAGGGAGGGACACTGAAGCTTTCTTT
CASSTSTGRDTEAFF
>TRBV6-1|NA|NA|TRBJ2-1
TGTGCCAGCAGTGAAGTAGGAAGAAATGAGCAGTTCTTC
CASSEVGRNEQFF
>TRBV10-2|NA|NA|TRBJ2-1
TGCGCCAGCAGTCGCTTAGGGAGGACGGCATCCTACAATGAGCAGTTCTTC
CASSRLGRTASYNEQFF
>TRBV28|NA|NA|TRBJ1-4
TGTGCCAGCAGCGGGGTCGGGGTTGAGGAAAAACTGTTTTTT
CASSGVGVEEKLFF
>TRBV5-4|NA|TRBD1|TRBJ1-1
TGTGCCAGCAGGCCGGGACAGTTCAACACTGAAGCTTTCTTT
CASRPGQFNTEAFF
>TRBV4-3|NA|NA|TRBJ2-7
TGCGCCAGCAGCCAGGAGGGCCTCCCTGATAAGCAGTACTTC
CASSQEGLPDKQYF
>TRBV19|NA|TRBD1|TRBJ1-5
TGTGCCAGCGATCACGGACAGGGCGGCCAGCCCCAGCATTTT
CASDHGQGGQPQHF
>TRBV28|NA|TRBD1|TRBJ2-7
TGTGCCAGCAGCCCCCCCGGACAGGACGAGCAGTACTTC
CASSPPGQDEQYF
>TRBV7-3|NA|NA|TRBJ1-1
TGTGCCAGCAGCTCGAGGGGGGCTGTCTCTGAAGCTTTCTTT
CASSSRGAVSEAFF
>TRBV10-2|NA|NA|TRBJ2-2
TGCGCCAGCAGAGGGACCGCGGAATCCTTGAACACCGGGGAGCTGTTTTTT
CASRGTAESLNTGELFF
>TRBV6-5|NA|TRBD2|TRBJ2-1
TGTGCCAGCAGTTACGAACGGCTAGCGGGGAACAATGAGCAGTTCTTC
CASSYERLAGNNEQFF
>TRBV18|NA|NA|TRBJ2-7
TGTGCCAGCTCACCACAGGGAATGAGCTCCTACGAGCAGTACTTC
CASSPQGMSSYEQYF
>TRBV27|NA|NA|TRBJ2-4
TGTGCCAGCAGTTGGAACGGCCAAAACATTCAGTACTTC
CASSWNGQNIQYF
>TRBV11-3|once|NA|TRBJ2-2
TGTGCCAGCACCCGACAGAACACCGGGGAGCTGTTTTTT
CASTRQNTGELFF
>TRBV5-4|NA|NA|TRBJ1-1
TGTGCCAGCAGCTTGGGGGTACAGAAGTTGAACACTGAAGCTTTCTTT
CASSLGVQKLNTEAFF
>TRBV7-3|once|NA|TRBJ2-6
TGTGCCAGCAGCCCGAGGTCTGGGGCCAACGTCCTGACTTTC
CASSPRSGANVLTF
>TRBV7-3|NA|TRBD1|TRBJ1-2
TGTGCCAGCAGCTTCGGACAGGGTTATGGCTACACCTTC
CASSFGQGYGYTF
>TRBV29-1|NA|NA|TRBJ1-2
TGCAGCGTTGAAAGCCCCATACAGGCCTTCTATGGCTACACCTTC
CSVESPIQAFYGYTF
>TRBV27|NA|TRBD2|TRBJ2-7
TGTGCCAGCAGTGGGGGGGGGTACGAGCAGTACTTC
CASSGGGYEQYF
>TRBV15|NA|TRBD1|TRBJ1-2
TGTGCCACCAGGACAGGGGTCTCGTCGAACTATGGCTACACCTTC
CATRTGVSSNYGYTF
>TRBV19|NA|NA|TRBJ1-5
TGTGCCGCCGGTTACAATAATCAGCCCCAGCATTTT
CAAGYNNQPQHF
>TRBV7-2|NA|TRBD2|TRBJ2-7
TGTGCCAGCAGACTTAGCGGGAAGGGCACCTACGAGCAGTACTTC
CASRLSGKGTYEQYF
>TRBV9|NA|TRBD1|TRBJ2-7
TGTGCCAGCAGCGGGACAGGGACTGAAGTCTACGAGCAGTACTTC
CASSGTGTEVYEQYF
>TRBV6-5|few|NA|TRBJ1-5
TGTGCCAGCAGCCGATCAGGAGCGAATCAGCCCCAGCATTTT
CASSRSGANQPQHF
>TRBV18|NA|NA|TRBJ2-7
TGTGCCAGCTCATCCTATATAACCTACGAGCAGTACTTC
CASSSYITYEQYF
>TRBV6-5|NA|NA|TRBJ2-3
TGTGCCAGCAGTGTGCAAGACACAGATACGCAGTATTTT
CASSVQDTDTQYF
>TRBV16|NA|NA|TRBJ2-7
TGTGCCAGCAGCCACCCCGACTTGTGGTTCGAGCAGTACTTC
CASSHPDLWFEQYF
>TRBV30|NA|NA|TRBJ2-5
TGTGCCTGGAGTATCCAAGAGACCCAGTACTTC
CAWSIQETQYF
>TRBV11-3|NA|NA|TRBJ2-7
TGTGCCAGCAGCGGGGGTGGGAGAGATCCCCTCGAGCAGTACTTC
CASSGGGRDPLEQYF
>TRBV7-3|NA|NA|TRBJ2-5
TGTGCCAGCAGCTTGGGGGCAGGGTTTGAGACCCAGTACTTC
CASSLGAGFETQYF
>TRBV10-2|NA|TRBD1|TRBJ2-2
TGCGCCAGCAGTGCAGGGGGTGCCGGGGAGCTGTTTTTT
CASSAGGAGELFF
>TRBV2|NA|TRBD1|TRBJ1-4
TGTGCCAGCAGCTCAGGGACAGGGGGTTGGAAACTGTTTTTT
CASSSGTGGWKLFF
>TRBV14|NA|NA|TRBJ2-4
TGTGCCAGCAGCCGGGACACGGGTCGAAACATTCAGTACTTC
CASSRDTGRNIQYF
>TRBV5-6|NA|NA|TRBJ2-1
TGTGCCAGCAGTTCGTACAATGAGCAGTTCTTC
CASSSYNEQFF
>TRBV19|NA|NA|TRBJ2-1
TGTGCCAGTAGTATTCCCCGGGAACTATACAATGAGCAGTTCTTC
CASSIPRELYNEQFF
>TRBV29-1|NA|TRBD1|TRBJ2-7
TGCAGCGTCAGACAGGGTTACGGCGAGCAGTACTTC
CSVRQGYGEQYF
>TRBV5-1|NA|NA|TRBJ2-7
TGCGCCAGCAGCTTAACTGGGGGGACCTACGAGCAGTACTTC
CASSLTGGTYEQYF
>TRBV9|NA|NA|TRBJ2-1
TGTGCCAGCAGCGTAGATAGTTTCTACAATGAGCAGTTCTTC
CASSVDSFYNEQFF
>TRBV7-7|NA|TRBD1|TRBJ2-5
TGTGCCAGCACCCAGGGACAGGGAATGGAGACCCAGTACTTC
CASTQGQGMETQYF